This is a list of T cell receptor beta chains from one sample in a study of OX40 agonist ivuxolimab in advanced cancers. Profiling relied on immunoSEQ multiplex PCR, and the TCRdb table lists in-frame clones only, not all of them. Here the sample spans around 86,000 clones, about 88% being singletons. The specimen was CD4+ or CD8+ T cells sorted from blood, collected in a trial of the OX40 agonist ivuxolimab. These receptors were taken from an adult with an advanced solid tumor such as melanoma, head and neck, liver or kidney cancer. CDR3s include the opening cysteine and the closing phenylalanine or tryptophan. The D gene is left open where the match is weak.

length: 17; J: TRBJ2-3; D: TRBD2; V: TRBV10-3; CDR3: CAISEFQAGGPRDTQYF; DNA: TGTGCCATCAGTGAGTTCCAAGCGGGAGGGCCTCGGGATACGCAGTATTTT
length: 16; J: TRBJ2-7; D: TRBD1; V: TRBV19; CDR3: CASSPKPGQGHYEQYF; DNA: TGTGCCAGTAGTCCTAAACCTGGACAGGGGCACTACGAGCAGTACTTC
length: 14; J: TRBJ1-6; D: TRBD1; V: TRBV18; CDR3: CASSLGQGNSPLHF; DNA: TGTGCCAGCTCACTGGGACAGGGGAATTCACCCCTCCACTTT
length: 14; J: TRBJ2-3; D: NA; V: TRBV27; CDR3: CASRRALRTDTQYF; DNA: TGTGCCAGCAGGCGGGCACTACGCACAGATACGCAGTATTTT
length: 15; J: TRBJ2-7; D: TRBD2; V: TRBV5-1; CDR3: CASSLGLAGVDEQYF; DNA: TGCGCCAGCAGCTTGGGACTAGCGGGAGTGGACGAGCAGTACTTC
length: 13; J: TRBJ1-1; D: TRBD1; V: TRBV30; CDR3: CAWSGQGNTEAFF; DNA: TGTGCCTGGAGCGGACAGGGTAACACTGAAGCTTTCTTT
length: 13; J: TRBJ1-3; D: TRBD1; V: TRBV29-1; CDR3: CSGGQGAGNTIYF; DNA: TGCAGCGGGGGACAGGGGGCTGGAAACACCATATATTTT
length: 11; J: TRBJ2-1; D: NA; V: TRBV20-1; CDR3: CSRAGASEQFF; DNA: TGCAGTCGGGCGGGGGCAAGTGAGCAGTTCTTC
length: 18; J: TRBJ2-4; D: NA; V: TRBV5-6; CDR3: CASSLEGLGGGGGNIQYF; DNA: TGTGCCAGCAGCTTGGAGGGGCTAGGAGGAGGGGGTGGAAACATTCAGTACTTC
length: 14; J: TRBJ1-2; D: NA; V: TRBV6-1; CDR3: CASSGGWGGYGYTF; DNA: TGTGCCAGCAGTGGCGGGTGGGGGGGCTATGGCTACACCTTC